This T cell receptor (beta chain) was sequenced during a study of T cell changes during pregnancy in multiple sclerosis. Repertoires were generated with immunoSEQ multiplex PCR, while TCRdb's copy carries only in-frame clones and drops some. In the table there are about 69,000 clones, 75% to 95% of which are singletons. The sequence derives from a female donor in good health, enrolled as a control in a pregnancy study. The sample was CD4+ T cells from peripheral blood mononuclear cells, taken in the third trimester of pregnancy.

The CDR3 here is CASSRPGTGEYEQFF. CDR3 DNA sequence: TGTGCCAGCAGCCGACCCGGGACAGGGGAGTATGAGCAGTTCTTC. V is TRBV7-2 and J is TRBJ2-1; 10 bases are shared with TRBD1. Germline loops: CDR1 SGHTA, CDR2 FQGNSA. V lost 5 bases and J lost 8; bases outside the gene matches: 9. The CDR3 loop spans 15 amino acids.